This T cell receptor beta chain derives from a study of Graves' ophthalmopathy and Graves' hyperthyroidism. This clonotype was counted many times. What it binds is unknown. The sequenced template was RNA, covering the TCR beta CDR3 region. The first-round RT-PCR employed HTBI primers together with the Qiagen OneStep RT-PCR kit. A multiplex PCR was then performed as the second round. MiXCR was run by TCRdb on the multiplex PCR reads, yielding one entry per CDR3 protein. The data contain about 420,000 distinct CDR3 sequences, about 21% of them singletons. Notes on the study in general: The model achieved about 67% sensitivity and approximately 74% specificity for ophthalmopathy progression.

The CDR3 loop spans 14 amino acids. V shed 5 bases, J shed 7 bases, and the junction held 8 bases outside the gene matches. The receptor's source is a woman in her late teens or twenties with stable Graves' hyperthyroidism. The chain carries TRBV12-3 or TRBV12-4 and TRBJ1-5, with 7 nucleotides matching TRBD1. Specimen: peripheral blood. CDR3 nucleotide sequence: TGTGCCAGCAGTCCGCGGACAGGATCCCAGCCCCAGCATTTT. Translating gives CASSPRTGSQPQHF.